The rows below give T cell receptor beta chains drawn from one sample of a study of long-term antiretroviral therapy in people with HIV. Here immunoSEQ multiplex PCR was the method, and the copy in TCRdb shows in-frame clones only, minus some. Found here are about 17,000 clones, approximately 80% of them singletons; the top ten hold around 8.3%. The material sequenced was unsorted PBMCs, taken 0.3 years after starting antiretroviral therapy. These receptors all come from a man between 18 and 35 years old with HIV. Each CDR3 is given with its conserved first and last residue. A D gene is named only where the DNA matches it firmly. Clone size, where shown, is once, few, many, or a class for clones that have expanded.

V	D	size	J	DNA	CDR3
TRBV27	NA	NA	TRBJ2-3	TGTGCCAGCAGTCCGAACACAGATACGCAGTATTTT	CASSPNTDTQYF
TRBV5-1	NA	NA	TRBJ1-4	TGCGCCAGCAGCTTGGGGGCCTCAACTTTTAATGAAAAACTGTTTTTT	CASSLGASTFNEKLFF
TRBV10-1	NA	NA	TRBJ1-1	TGCGCCAGCAGTGAGTCGAGGACGGGGACTGAAGCTTTCTTT	CASSESRTGTEAFF
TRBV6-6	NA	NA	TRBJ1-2	TGTGCCAGCAGTTACTCGGGGTTGAGTGGCTACACCTTC	CASSYSGLSGYTF
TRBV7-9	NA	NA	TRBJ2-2	TGTGCCAGCAGCCCTGTCGGGACCGCGAACACCGGGGAGCTGTTTTTT	CASSPVGTANTGELFF
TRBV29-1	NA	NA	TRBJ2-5	TGCAGCGTCCTACGTGTGGGAGAGACCCAGTACTTC	CSVLRVGETQYF
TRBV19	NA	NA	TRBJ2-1	TGTGCCAGTTCGGGGAGCTCCTACAATGAGCAGTTCTTC	CASSGSSYNEQFF
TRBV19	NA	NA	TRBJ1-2	TGTGCCAGTAGTTTGGTCAGGGACTATGGCTACACCTTC	CASSLVRDYGYTF
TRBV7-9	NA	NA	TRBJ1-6	TGTGCCAGCAGCTCCCGTCCTACAGGGATCCTGACTTCAAGTTCACCCCTCCACTTT	CASSSRPTGILTSSSPLHF
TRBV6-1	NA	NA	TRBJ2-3	TGTGCCAGCAGTGAAAGGCAGGCTACTGAGAACCCAGATACGCAGTATTTT	CASSERQATENPDTQYF
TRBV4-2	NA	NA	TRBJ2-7	TGTGCCAGCAGCCAAGATGAGGTAGCGGACACCTACTCCTACGAGCAGTACTTC	CASSQDEVADTYSYEQYF
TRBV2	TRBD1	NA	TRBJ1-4	TGTGCCAGCAGGCACCGGGACAGGGGGTTAAGGGGCGAAAAACTGTTTTTT	CASRHRDRGLRGEKLFF
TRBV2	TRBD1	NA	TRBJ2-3	TGTGCCAGCAGAGAGGACAGGGTCACAGATACGCAGTATTTT	CASREDRVTDTQYF
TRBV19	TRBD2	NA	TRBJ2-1	TGTGCCAGTAGTTACGGGGGGGCGGAAAATGAGCAGTTCTTC	CASSYGGAENEQFF
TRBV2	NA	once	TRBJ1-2	TGTGCCAGCAGTGAAGTCCTCTATGGCTACACCTTC	CASSEVLYGYTF
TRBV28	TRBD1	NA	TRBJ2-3	TGTGCCAGCAGTCGCTCCCCCCGGGACAGCGGAATCATGGCAGATACGCAGTATTTT	CASSRSPRDSGIMADTQYF
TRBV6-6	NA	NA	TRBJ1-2	TGTGCCAGCAGTTACCCAGATGGCTACACCTTC	CASSYPDGYTF
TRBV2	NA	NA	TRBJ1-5	TGTGCCAGCAGTGAAAGTCCTGGGGGGGTCAATCAGCCCCAGCATTTT	CASSESPGGVNQPQHF
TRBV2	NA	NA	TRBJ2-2	TGTGCCAGCAATACCCCAGGGGGGAGAATCGGGGAGCTGTTTTTT	CASNTPGGRIGELFF
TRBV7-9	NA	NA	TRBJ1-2	TGTGCCAGCAGCTCGACAGCCGGGAGGGGCTACACCTTC	CASSSTAGRGYTF
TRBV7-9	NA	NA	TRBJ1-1	TGTGCCAGCAGCTCGACCCAAGCTTTCTTT	CASSSTQAFF
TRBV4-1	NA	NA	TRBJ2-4	TGCGCCAGCAGCCCCCTGGGGAGCGATTTCGGAAACATTCAGTACTTC	CASSPLGSDFGNIQYF
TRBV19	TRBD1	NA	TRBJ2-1	TGTGCCAGTAGTGGCGGGACAGGTAACAATGAGCAGTTCTTC	CASSGGTGNNEQFF
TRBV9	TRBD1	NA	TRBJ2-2	TGTGCCAGCAGCATCGGACAGGGTAGAACCGGGGAGCTGTTTTTT	CASSIGQGRTGELFF
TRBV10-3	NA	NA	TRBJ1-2	TGTGCCATCAGTGAGTCCCGGGACGAAAAAGGGGATGGCTACACCTTC	CAISESRDEKGDGYTF
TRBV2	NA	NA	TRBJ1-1	TGTGCCAGCAGTGAGACAGACCTGAACACTGAAGCTTTCTTT	CASSETDLNTEAFF
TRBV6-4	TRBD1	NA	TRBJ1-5	TGTGCCAGCAGGAACAGGGGAGGGCTCAATCAGCCCCAGCATTTT	CASRNRGGLNQPQHF
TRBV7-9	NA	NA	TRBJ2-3	TGTGCCAGCAGCTTTAGCACCCGCACAGATACGCAGTATTTT	CASSFSTRTDTQYF
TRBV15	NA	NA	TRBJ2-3	TGTGCCACCAGCAGCGGCCGACAGGACACAGATACGCAGTATTTT	CATSSGRQDTDTQYF